A single sample gave rise to the 29 T cell receptor beta chains below, sequenced in a study of blood T cells in healthy people across ages. Together with a sample-barcoded 5' primer, a J-beta primer mix was included in a second PCR lasting roughly 6 to 12 cycles. From the 5' RACE reads, TCRdb called clonotypes with MiXCR, one entry per CDR3 protein. The table includes around 800,000 distinct CDR3 sequences, about 45% detected once. The specimen was blood. The source is a man older than 75 in good health.

This clonotype was seen only a few times. A clone one base away is much larger, so this may be a read error. The chain employs TRBV10-3 and TRBJ2-1; 7 positions match TRBD1. The germline gives CDR1 ENHRY, CDR2 SYGVKD. The CDR3 loop spans 16 amino acids. The V and J ends lost 3 bases and 7 bases, in that order; junction bases with no gene match: 12. CDR3 amino acids: CAISDVVGAGGNEQFF. CDR3 DNA sequence: TGTGCCATCAGTGATGTCGTGGGGGCAGGGGGAAATGAGCAGTTCTTC.

This clonotype has a count of ten or more. The chain links TRBV29-1 to TRBJ2-1; 11 bases are shared with TRBD1. CDR1 and CDR2 from the germline V gene are SQVTM and ANQGSEA. Trimming took 6 bases from V and 5 from J; bases not matched to a gene: 6. There are 14 residues in the CDR3. The CDR3 nucleotides read TGCAGCGTCGGGGACAGGGGGAAGAACAATGAGCAGTTCTTC. Its protein product is CSVGDRGKNNEQFF.

Comment on this clonotype: Since a much larger clone is just one base distant, this may be a read error. The rearrangement links TRBV6-6 to TRBJ2-5; the D gene is possibly TRBD2 (5 bases). Germline CDR1 MNHNY, CDR2 SVGAGI (reference sequence). The CDR3 spans 14 residues. V lost 3 bases and J 11 bases, leaving 19 bases between the germline ends. As DNA, the CDR3 is TGTGCCAGCAGTTATGAGGGCCAGCCGAATGAGCAGTACTTC. It translates to CASSYEGQPNEQYF.

The chain combines TRBV20-1 with TRBJ1-4; no definite D call. V lost 4 bases to trimming and J lost 6 bases, with 9 bases between them. Germline values: CDR1 DFQATT, CDR2 SNEGSKA (reference sequence). The length of the CDR3 is 12 residues. The CDR3 DNA is TGCAGTGCTACCAGACGGCATGAAAAACTGTTTTTT. Translating gives CSATRRHEKLFF.

CDR3 sequence reads: CASSGVYSYNEQFF. The CDR3 bases are TGTGCCAGCAGTGGGGTTTACTCCTACAATGAGCAGTTCTTC. This chain joins TRBV6-4 and TRBJ2-1; D is unresolved. This CDR3 is built from 14 residues. Trimming took off 4 bases at V and 0 bases at J, with 7 bases between the two ends. Germline V gives CDR1 MRHNA, CDR2 SNTAGT.

Worth noting for this clonotype: A read error is possible here, since a much larger clone lies one base away. V gene TRBV12-3 or TRBV12-4 combines with J gene TRBJ2-1; unclear D gene. The CDR3 spans 10 residues. CDR3 in amino acids: CACSLAEQFF. CDR3 bases: TGTGCCTGCAGTTTAGCTGAGCAGTTCTTC.

This clonotype was counted between two and nine times. The chain uses TRBV4-3 and TRBJ2-2, with 9 positions matching TRBD2. This CDR3 has 15 amino acids. V was clipped by 3 bases and J by 7 bases; unmatched bases: 6. Germline V CDR1 and CDR2: LGHNA, YSLEER. CDR3 DNA sequence: TGCGCCAGCAGCCATTCCGGGACTAGCATCGGGGAGCTGTTTTTT. Residues: CASSHSGTSIGELFF.

This clonotype was seen a few times. The chain couples TRBV10-3 to TRBJ1-4; D not resolved. Trimming removed 0 bases from V and 5 bases from J, with 4 bases in between. The CDR3 consists of 13 residues. Germline CDR1 ENHRY, CDR2 SYGVKD. The CDR3 spells CAISESGNEKLFF. The CDR3 DNA reads as TGTGCCATCAGTGAGTCTGGAAATGAAAAACTGTTTTTT.

CDR3: CAWSVSRNTIYF. The CDR3 DNA reads TGTGCCTGGAGTGTATCCCGAAACACCATATATTTT. V is TRBV30 and J is TRBJ1-3, with unresolved D. Looked up from germline, CDR1 is GTSNPN and CDR2 is SVGIG (reference sequence). This CDR3 is 12 amino acids long. The germline V and J ends were trimmed by 0 bases and 5 bases, with 5 bases remaining between them.

In this sample, this clonotype turned up a few times. The gene calls are TRBV12-3 or TRBV12-4 and TRBJ1-4; D is ambiguous. The V end was cut by 5 bases, the J end by 7 bases, with 14 bases between. The CDR3 loop spans 14 amino acids. The CDR3 DNA reads as TGTGCCAGCAGTCCCAGGACGGATGGTGAAAAACTGTTTTTT. This gives the protein CASSPRTDGEKLFF.

This clonotype showed up many times. The chain couples TRBV5-1 to TRBJ2-1; the D gene is possibly TRBD1 (5 bases). CDR1 is SGHRS and CDR2 is YFSETQ in the germline V gene. CDR3 length: 13 residues. Trimming took off 4 bases at V and 3 bases at J, with 8 bases between the two ends. The CDR3 bases are TGCGCCAGCAGCGCAGACAGCTACAATGAGCAGTTCTTC. Translation: CASSADSYNEQFF.

V usage is TRBV29-1 and J usage is TRBJ2-7; possible D gene TRBD1, 6 bases. In germline, CDR1 is SQVTM, CDR2 ANQGSEA. The ends were cut back, 4 bases at V and 1 base at J, with 8 bases in the middle. The CDR3 totals 12 residues. This chain's CDR3 is CSVGTASYEQYF. The CDR3 DNA reads TGCAGCGTTGGGACAGCTTCCTACGAGCAGTACTTC.

There are a few counts of this clonotype. The V and J genes are TRBV7-6 and TRBJ2-4; weak D call: TRBD2 (6 bases). V was shortened by 5 bases and J by 6 bases, with 20 bases between the two germline ends. The CDR3 is 16 residues long. Per germline, CDR1 SGHVS and CDR2 FNYEAQ. Written as DNA, the CDR3 is TGTGCCAGCAGCCCCCGTCTAGCTAGCGAGGGAAACATTCAGTACTTC. This translates into CASSPRLASEGNIQYF.

This clonotype appeared a few times. CDR3 in amino acids: CASSPRGGDFHEQYF. CDR3 sequence (DNA): TGTGCCAGCAGTCCCCGGGGGGGCGACTTCCACGAGCAGTACTTC. V and J are TRBV6-1 and TRBJ2-7; the match to TRBD2 covers 8 bases. The length of the CDR3 is 15 residues. Germline CDR1 and CDR2: MNHNS and SASEGT. With 5 bases clipped from V and 5 bases from J, the junction kept 11 bases outside the gene matches.

There are a few counts of this clonotype. The chain links TRBV7-2 to TRBJ2-3, with TRBD2 as a possible D gene (6 bases). This CDR3 contains 15 residues. Germline-derived CDR1 and CDR2 are SGHTA and FQGNSA. Trimming took off 0 bases at V and 3 bases at J, with 10 bases between the two ends. As DNA, the CDR3 is TGTGCCAGCAGCTTAGCTAGCGGCGGGACAGATACGCAGTATTTT. It codes for CASSLASGGTDTQYF. The entire variable domain, with the rest obtained from reference TRBV7-2 and TRBJ2-3, is as follows: GAGVSQSPSNKVTEKGKDVELRCDPISGHTALYWYRQSLGQGLEFLIYFQGNSAPDKSGLPSDRFSAERTGGSVSTLTIQRTQQEDSAVYLCASSLASGGTDTQYFGPGTRLTVL.

This clonotype appeared a few times. The chain joins TRBV19 to TRBJ2-1; 9 bases fit TRBD2. CDR3 length: 15 amino acids. Trimming cost V 3 bases and J 7 bases; bases outside gene matches: 7. Germline V gene sequence: CDR1 LNHDA, CDR2 SQIVND (reference sequence). CDR3 sequence: CASSIKGLAENEQFF. CDR3 nucleotides: TGTGCCAGTAGTATCAAGGGACTAGCTGAGAATGAGCAGTTCTTC.

Remarks on this clonotype: A much larger clone differs from this one at a single base, so this may be a read error. The CDR3, as DNA: TGTGCCAGCAGCCCCAGTAAGGGGAACGCAGATACGCAGTATTTT. It specifies CASSPSKGNADTQYF. The J gene is TRBJ2-3, the V gene TRBV12-3 or TRBV12-4; D perhaps matches TRBD1 (5 bases). This CDR3 spans 15 amino acids. Trimming pared 6 bases from V and 4 bases from J, leaving 17 bases between.

This clonotype was seen only a few times. V is TRBV11-2 and J is TRBJ2-3, with 11 bases that match TRBD1. Germline CDR1 reads SGHAT; CDR2 reads FQNNGV. Trimming removed 5 bases from V and 5 bases from J; junction bases left unmatched: 33. This CDR3 contains 24 residues. CDR3 nucleotide sequence: TGTGCCAGCAGCGTGAGGACAGGGGGCGCGGAGGCTTTTTGGAGCGGAACATCCCGAGATACGCAGTATTTT. This sequence encodes CASSVRTGGAEAFWSGTSRDTQYF.

Only a few counts were recorded for this clonotype. In DNA, the CDR3 is TGTGCCAGCAGCGTAGCACTAGCGGGACGCCCAGATACGCAGTATTTT. This translates into CASSVALAGRPDTQYF. The chain recombines TRBV9 with TRBJ2-3, with 10 bases identical to TRBD2. Trimming cost V 0 bases and J 4 bases; bases outside gene matches: 5. Germline CDR1 is SGDLS and CDR2 is YYNGEE. The CDR3 loop spans 16 amino acids.

This clonotype came up many times. The V call is TRBV20-1, the J call TRBJ2-1; 14 bases map to TRBD2. With 5 bases clipped from V and 9 bases from J, the junction kept 6 bases outside the gene matches. The length of the CDR3 is 14 residues. Germline CDR1 and CDR2: DFQATT and SNEGSKA (reference sequence). CDR3 residues: CSASTSGRVSEQFF. CDR3 nucleotides: TGCAGTGCTTCGACTAGCGGGAGGGTGAGTGAGCAGTTCTTC.

Ten or more counts support this clonotype. The V and J genes are TRBV20-1 and TRBJ1-1; D is perhaps TRBD1 (5 bases). This CDR3 is built from 16 residues. Trimming shortened V by 2 bases and J by 0 bases, and 16 bases separated the two germline ends. Germline V gene data show CDR1 as DFQATT and CDR2 as SNEGSKA (reference sequence). CDR3 region: CSARLFQGNMNTEAFF. The DNA of the CDR3 is TGCAGTGCTAGACTCTTCCAGGGCAACATGAACACTGAAGCTTTCTTT.

This clonotype was detected a few times. Its ends do not fully match the called genes, so a read error is possible. In nucleotides, the CDR3 is TGTGCCAGCAGTACCGGACTAGCGGGAGGGTCAGATACGCAGTATTTT. It specifies CASSTGLAGGSDTQYF. The chain has TRBV5-1 and TRBJ2-3, with TRBD2 matching 15 bases. CDR3 size: 16 residues. CDR1 and CDR2 (germline): SGHRS, YFSETQ.

This clonotype turned up a few times. The rearrangement links TRBV5-1 to TRBJ2-1; 10 nucleotides agree with TRBD2. Germline CDR1 and CDR2: SGHRS and YFSETQ. Trimming at V came to 0 bases and at J to 6 bases, leaving 3 bases not matched to a gene. The CDR3 loop spans 15 amino acids. CDR3 sequence (DNA): TGCGCCAGCAGCTTGGGAGGGACTAGCGCCAATGAGCAGTTCTTC. It is translated as CASSLGGTSANEQFF.

The rearrangement links TRBV15 to TRBJ2-2; no reliable D call. CDR1 and CDR2 (germline): LNHNV, YYDKDF (reference sequence). The CDR3 contains 13 residues. Trimming took 1 base from V and 4 from J, leaving 4 bases between them. In DNA form, the CDR3 reads TGTGCCACCAGCAGAGGGGGCACCGGGGAGCTGTTTTTT. It specifies CATSRGGTGELFF. Complete variable domain (other parts from reference TRBV15 and TRBJ2-2): DAMVIQNPRYQVTQFGKPVTLSCSQTLNHNVMYWYQQKSSQAPKLLFHYYDKDFNNEADTPDNFQSRRPNTSFCFLDIRSPGLGDTAMYLCATSRGGTGELFFGEGSRLTVL.

The chain links TRBV29-1 to TRBJ2-5; tentative D call: TRBD2 (5 bases). The J call is uncertain, as TRBJ2-7 better fits the DNA end. The V gene's germline CDR1 is SQVTM and CDR2 ANQGSEA. The CDR3 is 13 amino acids. Here the CDR3 reads CSGTLSGFDEQYF. The CDR3, as DNA: TGCAGCGGGACCCTTTCGGGGTTTGACGAGCAGTACTTC.

This CDR3 is CASRPPPGTGVETQYF. For the CDR3, the DNA is TGTGCCAGCAGACCTCCTCCGGGAACTGGGGTGGAGACCCAGTACTTC. The J gene is TRBJ2-5, the V gene TRBV7-2; the D gene is possibly TRBD2 (5 bases). The germline V gene has CDR1 SGHTA and CDR2 FQGNSA. The CDR3 totals 16 residues. V dropped 6 bases and J dropped 5 bases, with 22 bases sitting between them.

The J gene is TRBJ1-2, the V gene TRBV29-1; no firm D call. Looked up from germline, CDR1 is SQVTM and CDR2 is ANQGSEA. With 0 bases removed from V and 12 bases from J, the gap between germline ends came to 11 bases. The CDR3 sequence is 11 residues long. The CDR3 loop is CSVEDYGANTF. As DNA, the CDR3 is TGCAGCGTTGAAGATTACGGAGCTAACACCTTC.

The chain uses TRBV7-9 and TRBJ1-1; tentatively, D is TRBD1 (6 bases). Germline lookup yields CDR1 SEHNR and CDR2 FQNEAQ (reference sequence). The ends were cut back, 2 bases at V and 4 bases at J, with 14 bases in the middle. The CDR3 runs 15 residues. The CDR3 loop is CASSLRGGAGTEAFF. The CDR3 DNA reads as TGTGCCAGCAGCTTAAGGGGGGGGGCTGGCACTGAAGCTTTCTTT.

Concerning this clonotype: A much larger clone lies a single base off, so this may be a read error. This chain links TRBV5-1 with TRBJ2-3, with D maybe TRBD2 (6 bases). The ends were cut back, 3 bases at V and 1 base at J, with 12 bases in the middle. CDR3 size: 15 residues. Germline values: CDR1 SGHRS, CDR2 YFSETQ. The CDR3 loop is CASSSPRDGTDTQYF. The CDR3 DNA reads TGCGCCAGCAGCTCCCCGCGGGACGGCACAGATACGCAGTATTTT. The full variable domain, its missing parts supplied by reference TRBV5-1 and TRBJ2-3, is KAGVTQTPRYLIKTRGQQVTLSCSPISGHRSVSWYQQTPGQGLQFLFEYFSETQRNKGNFPGRFSGRQFSNSRSEMNVSTLELGDSALYLCASSSPRDGTDTQYFGPGTRLTVL.